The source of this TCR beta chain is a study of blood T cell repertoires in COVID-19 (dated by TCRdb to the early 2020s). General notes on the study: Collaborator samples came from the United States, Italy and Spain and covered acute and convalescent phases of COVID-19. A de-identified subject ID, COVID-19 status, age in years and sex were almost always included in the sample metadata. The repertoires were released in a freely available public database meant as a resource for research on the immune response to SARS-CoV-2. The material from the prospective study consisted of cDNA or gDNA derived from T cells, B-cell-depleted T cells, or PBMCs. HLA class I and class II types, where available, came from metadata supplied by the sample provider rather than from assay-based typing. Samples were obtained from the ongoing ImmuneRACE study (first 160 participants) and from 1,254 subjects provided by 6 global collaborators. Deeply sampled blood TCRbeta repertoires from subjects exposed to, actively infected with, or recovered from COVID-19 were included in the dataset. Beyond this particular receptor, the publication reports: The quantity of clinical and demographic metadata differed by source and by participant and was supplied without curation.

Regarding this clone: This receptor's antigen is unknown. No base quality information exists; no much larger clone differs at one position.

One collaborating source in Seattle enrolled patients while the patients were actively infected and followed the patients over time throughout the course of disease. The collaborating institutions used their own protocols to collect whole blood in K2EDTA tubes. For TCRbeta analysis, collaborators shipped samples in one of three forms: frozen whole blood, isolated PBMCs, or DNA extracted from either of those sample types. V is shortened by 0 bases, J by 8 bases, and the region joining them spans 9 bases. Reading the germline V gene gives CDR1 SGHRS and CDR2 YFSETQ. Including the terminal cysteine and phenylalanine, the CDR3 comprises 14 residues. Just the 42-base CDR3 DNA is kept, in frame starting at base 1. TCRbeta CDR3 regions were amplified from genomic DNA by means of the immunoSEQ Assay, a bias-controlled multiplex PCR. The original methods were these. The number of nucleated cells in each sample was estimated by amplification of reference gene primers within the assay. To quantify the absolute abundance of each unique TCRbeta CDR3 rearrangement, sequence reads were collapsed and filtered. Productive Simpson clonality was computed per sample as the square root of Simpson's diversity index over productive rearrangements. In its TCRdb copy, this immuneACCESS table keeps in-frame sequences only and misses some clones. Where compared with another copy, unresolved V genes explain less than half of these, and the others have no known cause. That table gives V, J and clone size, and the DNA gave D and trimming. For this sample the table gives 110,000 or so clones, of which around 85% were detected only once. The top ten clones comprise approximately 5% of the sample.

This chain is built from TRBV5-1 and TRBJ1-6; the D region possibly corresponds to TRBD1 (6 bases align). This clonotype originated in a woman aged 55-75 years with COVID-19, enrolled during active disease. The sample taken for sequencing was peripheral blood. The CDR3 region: CASSLGQGHSPLHF. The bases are TGCGCCAGCAGCTTGGGGCAGGGGCATTCACCCCTCCACTTT.